The T cell receptor (beta chain) under discussion was sequenced for a study of blood T cell repertoires in COVID-19. Study information: T cells, B-cell-depleted T cells, or PBMCs supplied cDNA or gDNA.

The germline gives CDR1 LNHDA, CDR2 SQIVND (reference sequence). V dropped 5 bases and J dropped 5 bases, with 9 bases sitting between them. This CDR3 is 12 amino acids long. Per the study methods: Nucleated cell number was recorded as an estimate derived from reference gene primer amplification. Measured with immunoSEQ multiplex PCR; TCRdb has only the in-frame clones, and not every one. V and J calls and clone size are copied from that table; D and trimming were computed from the DNA. The sample holds 150,000 or so clones; around 85% are singletons and the top ten take 0.63%. During active infection, Seattle patients enrolled and were then monitored through disease. A remark on this clone: The same CDR3 can be traced to other DNA sequences in this sample.

Sequencing was done on a sample of peripheral blood. This receptor was taken from a man in his sixties with COVID-19, enrolled during active disease. V usage is TRBV19 and J usage is TRBJ1-2; D unresolved. DNA for the CDR3: TGTGCCAGTAGTGAGGGAAGATATGGCTACACCTTC. The encoded protein is CASSEGRYGYTF.